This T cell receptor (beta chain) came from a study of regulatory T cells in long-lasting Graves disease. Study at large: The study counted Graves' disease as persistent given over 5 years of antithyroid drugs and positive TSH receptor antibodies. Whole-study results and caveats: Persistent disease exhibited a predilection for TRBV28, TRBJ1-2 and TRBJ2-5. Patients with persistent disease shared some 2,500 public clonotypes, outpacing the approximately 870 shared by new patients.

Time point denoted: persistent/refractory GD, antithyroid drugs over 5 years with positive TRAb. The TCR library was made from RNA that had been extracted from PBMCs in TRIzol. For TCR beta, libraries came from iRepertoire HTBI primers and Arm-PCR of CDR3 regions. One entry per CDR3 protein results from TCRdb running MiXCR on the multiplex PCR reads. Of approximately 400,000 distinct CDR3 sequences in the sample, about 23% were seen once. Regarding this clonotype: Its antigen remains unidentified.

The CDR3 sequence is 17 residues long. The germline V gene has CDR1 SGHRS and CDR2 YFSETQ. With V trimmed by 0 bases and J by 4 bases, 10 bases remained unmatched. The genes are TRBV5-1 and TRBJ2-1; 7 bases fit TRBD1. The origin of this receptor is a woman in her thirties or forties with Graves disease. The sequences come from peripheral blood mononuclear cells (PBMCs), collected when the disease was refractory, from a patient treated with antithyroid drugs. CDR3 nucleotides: TGCGCCAGCAGCTTGGCAACAGGGGAGTGGCCTTACAATGAGCAGTTCTTC. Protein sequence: CASSLATGEWPYNEQFF.